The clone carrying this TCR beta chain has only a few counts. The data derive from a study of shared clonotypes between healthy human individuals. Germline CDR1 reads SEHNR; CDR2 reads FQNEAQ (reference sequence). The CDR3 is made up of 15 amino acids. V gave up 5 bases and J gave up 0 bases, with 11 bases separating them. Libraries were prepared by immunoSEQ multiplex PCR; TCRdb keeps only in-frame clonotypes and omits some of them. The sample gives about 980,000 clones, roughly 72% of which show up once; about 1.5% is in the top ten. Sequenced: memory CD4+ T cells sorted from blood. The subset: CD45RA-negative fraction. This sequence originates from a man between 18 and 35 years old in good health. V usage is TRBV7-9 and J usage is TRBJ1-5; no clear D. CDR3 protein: CASSPAGSSNQPQHF. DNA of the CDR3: TGTGCCAGCAGCCCTGCCGGGTCTAGCAATCAGCCCCAGCATTTT.